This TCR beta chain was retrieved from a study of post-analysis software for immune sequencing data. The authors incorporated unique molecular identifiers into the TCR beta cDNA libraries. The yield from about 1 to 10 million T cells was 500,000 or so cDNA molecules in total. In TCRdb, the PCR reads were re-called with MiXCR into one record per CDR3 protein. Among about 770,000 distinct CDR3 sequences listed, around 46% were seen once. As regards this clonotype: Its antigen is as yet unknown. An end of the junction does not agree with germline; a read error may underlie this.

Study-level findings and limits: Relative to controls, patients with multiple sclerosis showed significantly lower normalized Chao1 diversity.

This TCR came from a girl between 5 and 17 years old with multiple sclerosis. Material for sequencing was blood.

The CDR3 bases are TGTGCCAGCAGTGGAACGCAGGGGGCTAGAAACGTTCAGTACTTC. This sequence encodes CASSGTQGARNVQYF. The chain has TRBV6-5 and TRBJ2-4, with 8 nucleotides matching TRBD1. The CDR3 spans 15 residues. Germline V gene lookup returns CDR1 MNHEY and CDR2 SVGAGI.